What follows describes a single T cell receptor beta chain. The record originates from a study of blood T cell repertoires in COVID-19. On the study more broadly: The cDNA or gDNA used as material had been derived from T cells, B-cell-depleted T cells, or PBMCs.

Using immunoSEQ multiplex PCR, the repertoire was profiled, and TCRdb retains in-frame clones only, with some absent. This table has over 100,000 clones, about 89% appearing once. This TCR derives from a human donor with acute or convalescent COVID-19. The donor label of this sample is uncertain. Sequenced: peripheral blood.

The CDR3 protein is CASSRTSTDTQYF. For the CDR3, the DNA is TGTGCCAGCAGCCGGACTAGCACAGATACGCAGTATTTT. This chain uses TRBV7-3 with TRBJ2-3, with TRBD2 as a possible D gene (5 bases). Germline V gene lookup returns CDR1 SGHTA and CDR2 FQGTGA. Trimming pared 5 bases from V and 0 bases from J, leaving 6 bases between. The CDR3 length is 13 residues.